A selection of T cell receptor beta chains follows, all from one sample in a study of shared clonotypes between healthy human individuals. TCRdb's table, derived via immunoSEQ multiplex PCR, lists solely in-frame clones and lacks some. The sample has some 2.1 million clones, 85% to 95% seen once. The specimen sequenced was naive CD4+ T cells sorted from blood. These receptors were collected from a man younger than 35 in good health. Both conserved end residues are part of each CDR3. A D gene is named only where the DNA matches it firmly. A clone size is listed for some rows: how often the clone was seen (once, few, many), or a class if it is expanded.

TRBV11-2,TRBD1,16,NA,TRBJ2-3,TGTGCCAGCAGCTTAGGATGGGGACAGGGGACCGATACGCAGTATTTT,CASSLGWGQGTDTQYF
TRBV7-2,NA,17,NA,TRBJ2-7,TGTGCCAGCAGTCTTTCGTTTTCTGCGGGGGCCTCCTACGAGCAGTACTTC,CASSLSFSAGASYEQYF
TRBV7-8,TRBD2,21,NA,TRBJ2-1,TGTGCCAGCAGCTTACGTATGGGGCGGGGGCTAGCGGGCTCGACCTACAATGAGCAGTTCTTC,CASSLRMGRGLAGSTYNEQFF
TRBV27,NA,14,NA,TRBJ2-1,TGTGCCAGCAGTCGGAGGGAGTGGCACAATGAGCAGTTCTTC,CASSRREWHNEQFF
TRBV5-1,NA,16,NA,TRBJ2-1,TGCGCCAGCAGCTTGGATGTCTGGGGGCAGAACAATGAGCAGTTCTTC,CASSLDVWGQNNEQFF
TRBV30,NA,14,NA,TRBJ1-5,TGTGCCTGGAGTCCCTTCCAGGGCAATCAGCCCCAGCATTTT,CAWSPFQGNQPQHF
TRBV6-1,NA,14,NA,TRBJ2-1,TGTGCCAGCAGGTCTATCGAATCTTACAATGAGCAGTTCTTC,CASRSIESYNEQFF
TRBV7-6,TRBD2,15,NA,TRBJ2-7,TGTGCCAGCAGCCATCGGACTAGCGGGGCGTACGAGCAGTACTTC,CASSHRTSGAYEQYF
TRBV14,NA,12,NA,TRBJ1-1,TGTGCCAGCTCCATCGGGGTAGCGAGAGCTTTCTTT,CASSIGVARAFF
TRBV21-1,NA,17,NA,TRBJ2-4,TGTGCCAGCAGCAAAGAGAACCTTGACCCCCTACGATACATTCAGTACTTC,CASSKENLDPLRYIQYF
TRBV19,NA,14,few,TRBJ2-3,TGTGCCAGTAGATCAGGGTCAGGCACAGATACGCAGTATTTT,CASRSGSGTDTQYF
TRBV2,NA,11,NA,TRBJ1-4,TGTGCCAGCAGTGTGAGCGGGAAACTGTTTTTT,CASSVSGKLFF
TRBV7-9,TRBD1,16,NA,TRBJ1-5,TGTGCCAGCAGCATGGGACAGGGGGAGAGCAATCAGCCCCAGCATTTT,CASSMGQGESNQPQHF
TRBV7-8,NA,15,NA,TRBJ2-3,TGTGCCAGCAGCACAAGGAGGGGGCAGACAGATACGCAGTATTTT,CASSTRRGQTDTQYF
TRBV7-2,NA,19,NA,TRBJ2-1,TGTGCCAGCAGCTTGGGCGTCCCAGGAACTAGCAGATATTTCGATGAGCAGTTCTTC,CASSLGVPGTSRYFDEQFF
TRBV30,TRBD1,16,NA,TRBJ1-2,TGTGCCTGGAGTCCCACCTCACGACAGGGGGGGAATGGCTACACCTTC,CAWSPTSRQGGNGYTF
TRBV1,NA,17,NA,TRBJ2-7,TGCACCAGCAGCCAAGATATGGGCGAGCGGGCCCCCTACGAGCAGTACTTC,CTSSQDMGERAPYEQYF
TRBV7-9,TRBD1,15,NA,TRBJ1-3,TGTGCCAGCAGCCGGGACAGGGTGGCTGGAAACACCATATATTTT,CASSRDRVAGNTIYF
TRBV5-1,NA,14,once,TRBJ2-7,TGCGCCAGCAGCTTGGGGAACCCTTCCTACGAGCAGTACTTC,CASSLGNPSYEQYF
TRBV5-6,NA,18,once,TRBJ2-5,TGTGCCAGCAGAAGAGAAGGGATCCGAAAACTCCTCCAAGAGACCCAGTACTTC,CASRREGIRKLLQETQYF
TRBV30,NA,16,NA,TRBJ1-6,TGTGCCTGGAGCAGTGACTGGAGCTCCTATAATTCACCCCTCCACTTT,CAWSSDWSSYNSPLHF
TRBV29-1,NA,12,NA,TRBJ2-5,TGCAGCGTTCTTGGCCTAGCGGAGACCCAGTACTTC,CSVLGLAETQYF
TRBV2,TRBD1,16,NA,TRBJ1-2,TGTGCCAGCATCATAGGACAGGCTAAACCTAACTATGGCTACACCTTC,CASIIGQAKPNYGYTF
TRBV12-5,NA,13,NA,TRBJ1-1,TGTGCTAGTGGTTTTGGTATGAACACTGAAGCTTTCTTT,CASGFGMNTEAFF